The 21 T cell receptor beta chains given below trace back to one sample, sequenced in a study of Ad26.COV2.S vaccination and SARS-CoV-2 variants. Profiled with immunoSEQ multiplex PCR; TCRdb holds only in-frame clones, not every one. The table records approximately 280,000 clones, more than 70% of them present only once. This sample's treatment: approximately 18 received Ad26.COV2.S at low or high dose, single or two shots; roughly five received placebo; per-sample allocation not given. Specimens were obtained on day 63 following the first vaccine or placebo injection. The sequenced sample was peripheral blood, obtained in a trial of Ad26.COV2.S vaccine versus placebo. The receptors shown here come from a person between 18 and 65 years old who received the Ad26.COV2.S COVID-19 vaccine or a placebo.

The chain couples TRBV7-2 to TRBJ2-7; the D call may be TRBD1 or TRBD2 (6 bases each). Germline CDR1 SGHTA, CDR2 FQGNSA. The CDR3 length is 15 residues. V was trimmed by 1 base and J by 4 bases, leaving 14 bases between them. CDR3 amino acids: CASSLERGEWYEQYF. CDR3 bases: TGTGCCAGCAGCTTAGAGAGGGGGGAGTGGTACGAGCAGTACTTC. Variable domain in full (rest from reference TRBV7-2 and TRBJ2-7): GAGVSQSPSNKVTEKGKDVELRCDPISGHTALYWYRQSLGQGLEFLIYFQGNSAPDKSGLPSDRFSAERTGGSVSTLTIQRTQQEDSAVYLCASSLERGEWYEQYFGPGTRLTVT.

V and J are TRBV7-8 and TRBJ2-2, with a weak D call TRBD1 (6 bases). This CDR3 region has 15 residues. CDR1 SGHVS and CDR2 FQNEAQ come from the germline V gene. V was trimmed by 1 base and J by 5 bases, leaving 11 bases between them. The CDR3 loop is CASSLDRVRTGELFF. The CDR3 bases are TGTGCCAGCAGCTTAGACAGGGTGAGGACCGGGGAGCTGTTTTTT.

This clone was seen only once. The chain employs TRBV30 and TRBJ2-5; TRBD2 agrees at 15 bases. This CDR3 is built from 17 residues. From germline, CDR1 is GTSNPN and CDR2 SVGIG (reference sequence). J lost 4 bases, V lost 7 bases, and 13 bases had no gene match. CDR3 sequence (DNA): TGTGCCTCCGGACTAGCGGGAGGGAGTCAGAGACGAGAGACCCAGTACTTC. It is translated as CASGLAGGSQRRETQYF.

The gene calls are TRBV18 and TRBJ1-1; 8 bases map to TRBD1. There are 16 residues in the CDR3. From germline, CDR1 is KGHSH and CDR2 LQKENI. Germline trimming cut 2 bases from V and 1 base from J; bases unmatched to any gene: 6. DNA of the CDR3: TGTGCCAGCTCACCAAGGGCAGGGGGCAGGAACACTGAAGCTTTCTTT. This sequence encodes CASSPRAGGRNTEAFF.

The sample holds a few counts of this clone. The rearrangement joins TRBV7-9 to TRBJ1-3; TRBD1 matches at 8 bases. After removal of 5 bases from V and 0 bases from J, the junction contained 3 bases not matched to a gene. CDR3 length: 15 residues. Germline V gene sequence: CDR1 SEHNR, CDR2 FQNEAQ (reference sequence). CDR3 coding DNA: TGTGCCAGCAGCGACACAGGGGGCTCTGGAAACACCATATATTTT. Residues: CASSDTGGSGNTIYF.

The CDR3 sequence: CASRTTREAEAFF. The CDR3 nucleotides read TGTGCCAGCAGAACAACCAGGGAGGCTGAAGCTTTCTTT. The chain combines TRBV6-6 with TRBJ1-1; maybe TRBD1 (5 bases). There are 13 residues in the CDR3. Trimming removed 6 bases at V and 6 bases at J, with 14 bases between. Germline V gene sequence: CDR1 MNHNY, CDR2 SVGAGI (reference sequence).

The chain uses TRBV19 and TRBJ1-3; D remains unclear. Trimming removed 6 bases from V and 0 bases from J, with 12 bases in between. This CDR3 spans 15 amino acids. Germline CDR1 reads LNHDA; CDR2 reads SQIVND (reference sequence). CDR3 loop: CASRPGEDSGNTIYF. The CDR3 DNA is TGTGCCAGTAGACCAGGAGAAGACTCTGGAAACACCATATATTTT.

The rearrangement joins TRBV19 to TRBJ1-5; 8 bases line up with TRBD1. This CDR3 is 16 amino acids long. Looked up from germline, CDR1 is LNHDA and CDR2 is SQIVND (reference sequence). With 6 bases clipped from V and 0 bases from J, the junction kept 7 bases outside the gene matches. CDR3 protein: CASSQTGAYSNQPQHF. In DNA form, the CDR3 reads TGTGCCAGTAGCCAGACAGGGGCTTATAGCAATCAGCCCCAGCATTTT.

The chain recombines TRBV30 with TRBJ2-1; D ambiguous. V was shortened by 3 bases and J by 4 bases, with 4 bases between the two germline ends. Germline loops: CDR1 GTSNPN, CDR2 SVGIG (reference sequence). The CDR3 is 11 residues long. Written as DNA, the CDR3 is TGTGCCTGGAGGATGTACAATGAGCAGTTCTTC. Translation gives CAWRMYNEQFF.

Comments on this clone: Relative to the germline gene, one junction end is altered; a read error may explain this. The rearrangement uses TRBV5-1 and TRBJ2-5, with D perhaps matching TRBD1 or TRBD2 (6 bases each). Germline assignment: CDR1 SGHRS and CDR2 YFSETQ. The CDR3 extends over 14 amino acids. The CDR3 protein is CASTGGTSSGSPNF. The DNA for the CDR3 is TGCGCCAGCACCGGCGGGACATCCTCGGGCAGCCCCAACTTC.

The rearrangement uses TRBV13 and TRBJ1-2; the D gene is possibly TRBD1 (5 bases). Germline V gene lookup returns CDR1 PRHDT and CDR2 FYEKMQ (reference sequence). V lost 1 base, J lost 0 bases, and 9 bases lay in between. The CDR3 runs 15 residues. CDR3 nucleotides: TGTGCCAGCAGCTTAGTTTCAGGGACTAACTATGGCTACACCTTC. As protein: CASSLVSGTNYGYTF.

The chain recombines TRBV20-1 with TRBJ1-2, with D uncertain. This CDR3 region has 11 residues. CDR1 is DFQATT and CDR2 is SNEGSKA in the germline V gene (reference sequence). Trimming cost V 6 bases and J 4 bases, with 9 bases left between them. The CDR3 DNA follows: TGCAGTGCCCCTCTGGGCTATGGCTACACCTTC. Translating it yields CSAPLGYGYTF.

V is TRBV19 and J is TRBJ1-6; possible D gene TRBD1, 6 bases. Trimming cost V 7 bases and J 6 bases, with 19 bases left between them. Germline loops: CDR1 LNHDA, CDR2 SQIVND (reference sequence). The CDR3 consists of 16 residues. In DNA, the CDR3 is TGTGCCAGTAATTCTCCCAGACAGGCGGCTAATTCACCCCTCCACTTT. Its protein product is CASNSPRQAANSPLHF.

J is TRBJ1-3 and V is TRBV2, with unresolved D. Trimming took off 4 bases at V and 0 bases at J, with 7 bases between the two ends. CDR1 SNHLY and CDR2 FYNNEI come from the germline V gene. This CDR3 spans 14 amino acids. CDR3 residues: CASSGGFSGNTIYF. CDR3 sequence (DNA): TGTGCCAGCAGTGGAGGGTTCTCTGGAAACACCATATATTTT.

This rearrangement joins TRBV6-5 to TRBJ2-7; the D is unclear. V lost 0 bases and J lost 1, with 4 bases in between. The CDR3 totals 13 residues. Germline CDR1 reads MNHEY; CDR2 reads SVGAGI. The CDR3 DNA follows: TGTGCCAGCAGTTACTCGAGATCCTACGAGCAGTACTTC. Amino acids: CASSYSRSYEQYF.

V and J are TRBV10-3 and TRBJ2-5; TRBD2 matches at 7 bases. This CDR3 is built from 15 residues. CDR1 is ENHRY, CDR2 SYGVKD, per germline. V lost 6 bases, J lost 2 bases, and 9 bases stayed unmatched. CDR3 sequence: CAIRALSGAQETQYF. CDR3 coding DNA: TGTGCCATCAGGGCCTTAAGCGGGGCTCAAGAGACCCAGTACTTC.

The chain is built from TRBV3-1 (or the pseudogene TRBV3-2) and TRBJ2-3, with 13 positions matching TRBD2. The V gene's germline CDR1 is LGHDT and CDR2 YNNKEL (reference sequence). Trimming took 1 base from V and 4 from J; bases not matched to a gene: 8. This CDR3 contains 18 residues. The CDR3 loop is CASSQGLQLAGGSDTQYF. The CDR3 DNA reads TGTGCCAGCAGCCAAGGGTTACAACTAGCGGGAGGGTCAGATACGCAGTATTTT.

The chain uses TRBV18 and TRBJ2-7; 9 bases are a match to TRBD2. V was clipped by 5 bases and J by 5 bases; unmatched bases: 16. The CDR3 has 17 residues. Looked up from germline, CDR1 is KGHSH and CDR2 is LQKENI. The CDR3 loop is CASSFGRTGTSFDEQYF. CDR3 nucleotides: TGTGCCAGCTCATTCGGACGGACCGGGACTAGCTTCGACGAGCAGTACTTC.

This chain joins TRBV7-2 and TRBJ1-4; D may be TRBD1 (6 bases). CDR3 length equals 16 residues. The V end was cut by 5 bases, the J end by 0 bases, with 13 bases between. Germline CDR1 is SGHTA and CDR2 is FQGNSA. The CDR3 spells CASSVLRGTTNEKLFF. The CDR3 DNA follows: TGTGCCAGCAGCGTACTGAGGGGGACAACTAATGAAAAACTGTTTTTT.

This chain joins TRBV2 and TRBJ1-2; 7 bases match TRBD1. Trimming cost V 6 bases and J 7 bases; bases outside gene matches: 11. The CDR3 has 14 amino acids. CDR1 is SNHLY and CDR2 is FYNNEI in the germline V gene. CDR3 loop: CASRNRTGWGGYTF. The DNA for the CDR3 is TGTGCCAGCAGGAACCGGACAGGCTGGGGTGGCTACACCTTC.

The J gene is TRBJ1-2, the V gene TRBV6-5; the D gene is possibly TRBD1 (6 bases). This CDR3 contains 12 residues. From germline, CDR1 is MNHEY and CDR2 SVGAGI. The V gene lost 6 bases and the J gene lost 4 bases, with 9 bases spanning the gap. The CDR3 loop is CASRGAFYGYTF. DNA of the CDR3: TGTGCCAGCAGGGGGGCCTTCTATGGCTACACCTTC.